A single sample is the source of the 16 T cell receptor beta chains below, sequenced in a study of blood T cells in healthy people across ages. Primers used in a second PCR of roughly 7 to 12 cycles were a sample-barcoded 5' primer and a J-beta primer mix. TCRdb redid the calling of the 5' RACE reads with MiXCR, one entry per CDR3 protein. The sample includes over 1,300,000 distinct CDR3 sequences, 59% seen only once; the top ten take more than 6%. Sequenced sample: blood. These receptor sequences come from a man between 18 and 35 years old in good health.

This chain connects TRBV5-1 to TRBJ2-7; 7 positions agree with TRBD1. The CDR3 length is 14 residues. With 4 bases clipped from V and 1 base from J, the junction kept 5 bases outside the gene matches. CDR1 and CDR2 from the germline V gene are SGHRS and YFSETQ. CDR3 protein: CASSLGQKSYEQYF. CDR3 DNA: TGCGCCAGCAGCCTGGGACAGAAATCCTACGAGCAGTACTTC. The variable domain in full, with the rest retrieved from reference TRBV5-1 and TRBJ2-7, is KAGVTQTPRYLIKTRGQQVTLSCSPISGHRSVSWYQQTPGQGLQFLFEYFSETQRNKGNFPGRFSGRQFSNSRSEMNVSTLELGDSALYLCASSLGQKSYEQYFGPGTRLTVT.

The rearrangement links TRBV15 to TRBJ2-7; tentatively, D is TRBD1 or TRBD2 (6 bases each). Germline loops: CDR1 LNHNV, CDR2 YYDKDF (reference sequence). With 1 base removed from V and 7 bases from J, the gap between germline ends came to 14 bases. This CDR3 has 14 residues. The CDR3 here is CATSRGRGLAEQYF. The CDR3 bases are TGTGCCACCAGCAGAGGTCGGGGGCTCGCGGAGCAGTACTTC. The full variable domain, with the rest looked up from reference TRBV15 and TRBJ2-7, is DAMVIQNPRYQVTQFGKPVTLSCSQTLNHNVMYWYQQKSSQAPKLLFHYYDKDFNNEADTPDNFQSRRPNTSFCFLDIRSPGLGDTAMYLCATSRGRGLAEQYFGPGTRLTVT.

This chain uses TRBV4-2 with TRBJ2-3, with 12 bases that match TRBD2. This CDR3 has 18 residues. Germline V gives CDR1 LGHNA, CDR2 YNFKEQ. The V segment lost 0 bases and the J segment 3 bases; nucleotides outside the gene matches: 7. The CDR3 region is CASSQDKASGGATDTQYF. The CDR3 DNA is TGTGCCAGCAGCCAAGATAAGGCTAGCGGGGGGGCAACAGATACGCAGTATTTT.

The rearrangement uses TRBV12-3 or TRBV12-4 and TRBJ1-3; unclear D gene. V shed 7 bases and J shed 0 bases, with 10 bases lying between them. The CDR3 is 14 amino acids. The CDR3 loop is CASNSASSGNTIYF. As DNA, the CDR3 is TGTGCCAGCAACAGTGCGAGCTCTGGAAACACCATATATTTT.

The chain links TRBV4-1 to TRBJ2-7; either TRBD1 or TRBD2 may fit D (5 bases each). The germline CDR1 and CDR2 sequences are MGHRA and YSYEKL. This CDR3 has 15 residues. V shed 3 bases and J shed 4 bases, with 16 bases lying between them. The CDR3 DNA is TGCGCCAGCAGCCATCTAGGGACGGGACGGTACGAGCAGTACTTC. Encoded protein: CASSHLGTGRYEQYF.

Worth noting for this clonotype: The junction does not match germline at one end; this may be a read error. The J gene is TRBJ2-3, the V gene TRBV6-2 or TRBV6-3, with 10 bases lining up with TRBD2. The germline gives CDR1 MNHEY, CDR2 SVGEGT. The CDR3 has 18 residues. The CDR3 sequence is CASSYSSKRGGDTDTQYF. In DNA form, the CDR3 reads TGTGCCAGTAGTTACTCGAGTAAGCGGGGGGGCGACACAGATACGCAGTATTTT.

The J gene is TRBJ2-7, the V gene TRBV10-3, with D possibly TRBD1 on 6 matching bases. The CDR3 length is 14 residues. Per germline, CDR1 ENHRY and CDR2 SYGVKD. Trimming shortened V by 5 bases and J by 0 bases, and 11 bases separated the two germline ends. CDR3 region: CAISTTGSSYEQYF. The CDR3 DNA is TGTGCCATCAGTACCACAGGGTCCTCCTACGAGCAGTACTTC.

The chain has TRBV7-2 and TRBJ1-2, with TRBD1 identical over 9 bases. Unmatched junction bases numbered 10, after V lost 4 bases and J lost 4 bases. The CDR3 length is 16 residues. Germline assignment: CDR1 SGHTA and CDR2 FQGNSA. CDR3 sequence reads: CASSSAFGDRVYGYTF. DNA for the CDR3: TGTGCCAGCAGCTCGGCATTTGGGGACAGGGTCTATGGCTACACCTTC.

J is TRBJ2-3 and V is TRBV12-3 or TRBV12-4, with D perhaps matching TRBD1 (6 bases). V was shortened by 6 bases and J by 4 bases, with 14 bases between the two germline ends. The CDR3 length is 14 residues. The CDR3 sequence is CASSPPDRSDTQYF. Here the CDR3 DNA reads TGTGCCAGCAGCCCCCCGGACAGATCAGATACGCAGTATTTT.

This chain joins TRBV6-2 or TRBV6-3 and TRBJ2-7, with 7 bases matching TRBD1. This CDR3 spans 15 amino acids. CDR1 MNHEY and CDR2 SVGEGT come from the germline V gene. The V segment lost 6 bases and the J segment 4 bases; nucleotides outside the gene matches: 12. The CDR3 DNA follows: TGTGCCAGCAGCAGAACCGGGACAGCTCCTTACGAGCAGTACTTC. Translation: CASSRTGTAPYEQYF.

The chain combines TRBV9 with TRBJ2-7; D is ambiguous. Trimming took off 5 bases at V and 2 bases at J, with 11 bases between the two ends. CDR3 length: 13 residues. The germline CDR1 and CDR2 sequences are SGDLS and YYNGEE. CDR3 bases: TGTGCCAGCAGATCAGAGAACACCTACGAGCAGTACTTC. Translated, it gives CASRSENTYEQYF.

This sequence joins TRBV12-3 or TRBV12-4 and TRBJ2-7; 9 bases match TRBD1. The CDR3 extends over 14 amino acids. V lost 6 bases and J lost 6; bases outside the gene matches: 9. Here the CDR3 reads CASRQGASTVEQYF. The CDR3 region has the DNA TGTGCCAGCAGACAGGGGGCGAGTACGGTCGAGCAGTACTTC.

The chain combines TRBV6-5 with TRBJ2-7; the D gene is possibly TRBD2 (5 bases). V lost 4 bases and J 6 bases, leaving 10 bases between the germline ends. This CDR3 is 12 amino acids long. CDR1 is MNHEY and CDR2 is SVGAGI in the germline V gene. The CDR3 loop reads CASSSPGSEQYF. CDR3 nucleotide sequence: TGTGCCAGCAGTTCTCCGGGGTCCGAGCAGTACTTC.

The gene calls are TRBV6-4 and TRBJ2-3, with TRBD1 matching 9 bases. Germline V gives CDR1 MRHNA, CDR2 SNTAGT. Trimming cost V 2 bases and J 8 bases; bases outside gene matches: 8. The CDR3 runs 15 residues. The CDR3, as DNA: TGTGCCAGCAGTGACGGGACAGGGTTCGGGGGTACGCAGTATTTT. It translates to CASSDGTGFGGTQYF.

This clonotype was seen a handful of times. The rearrangement joins TRBV29-1 to TRBJ2-3; 11 nucleotides line up with TRBD2. There are 16 residues in the CDR3. Germline assignment: CDR1 SQVTM and CDR2 ANQGSEA. The V segment lost 3 bases and the J segment 6 bases; nucleotides outside the gene matches: 11. The CDR3 bases are TGCAGCGTTGAGGATAGCGGGGGGGGTACACTCGATACGCAGTATTTT. Protein sequence: CSVEDSGGGTLDTQYF.

The CDR3 protein is CASSYGSFDTQYF. In DNA form, the CDR3 reads TGTGCCAGCAGTTACGGCAGTTTCGATACGCAGTATTTT. The chain links TRBV6-2 or TRBV6-3 to TRBJ2-3; D not resolved. Germline V gene sequence: CDR1 MNHEY, CDR2 SVGEGT. The CDR3 covers 13 residues. V shed 2 bases and J shed 6 bases, with 9 bases lying between them.